A single sample gave rise to the 11 T cell receptor beta chains below, sequenced in a study of shared T cell receptors in the human thymus. Sequencing was performed with immunoSEQ multiplex PCR; in TCRdb, only in-frame clones are kept and a portion is missing. This sample carries some 660,000 clones, around 87% of them seen once, and the ten largest clones take more than 0.009%. This sample was also put to use in a study of human thymus T cells.

Source material: thymocytes. The receptors derive from a boy under three years old with a congenital heart defect.

V is TRBV7-3 and J is TRBJ2-3; 12 bases match TRBD2. CDR1 and CDR2 from the germline V gene are SGHTA and FQGTGA. The V segment lost 2 bases and the J segment 2 bases; nucleotides outside the gene matches: 5. The CDR3 extends over 17 amino acids. CDR3 protein: CASSLGRLAGVTDTQYF. The CDR3 DNA is TGTGCCAGCAGCTTAGGGAGACTAGCGGGGGTCACAGATACGCAGTATTTT.

V gene TRBV14 combines with J gene TRBJ1-1; TRBD1 matches at 8 bases. Losses at the gene ends were 3 bases for V and 7 bases for J; bases not matched to a gene: 4. Germline CDR1 is SGHDN and CDR2 is FVKESK. This CDR3 contains 13 residues. CDR3 DNA sequence: TGTGCCAGCAGCCACGGACAGGGACATGAAGCTTTCTTT. Its protein product is CASSHGQGHEAFF.

The chain joins TRBV7-9 to TRBJ1-2; TRBD1 agrees at 9 bases. Germline V gives CDR1 SEHNR, CDR2 FQNEAQ (reference sequence). V was clipped by 3 bases and J by 7 bases; unmatched bases: 9. The CDR3 totals 15 residues. CDR3 in amino acids: CASSFWVTGGFGYTF. As DNA, the CDR3 is TGTGCCAGCAGCTTCTGGGTGACAGGGGGTTTTGGCTACACCTTC.

The chain has TRBV6-5 and TRBJ1-4; TRBD1 might be the D (5 bases). Looked up from germline, CDR1 is MNHEY and CDR2 is SVGAGI. Trimming stripped 2 bases from V and 3 bases from J, with 7 bases between. The CDR3 covers 14 residues. This CDR3 is CASSYTGPNEKLFF. The CDR3 DNA sequence: TGTGCCAGCAGTTACACAGGTCCTAATGAAAAACTGTTTTTT.

The chain links TRBV4-2 to TRBJ2-1; 10 nucleotides align to TRBD2. CDR1 and CDR2 (germline): LGHNA, YNFKEQ. CDR3 length equals 17 residues. Trimming took 4 bases from V and 9 from J; bases not matched to a gene: 15. CDR3 in amino acids: CASSLIIAGGFSSEQFF. Written as DNA, the CDR3 is TGTGCCAGCAGCCTGATCATAGCGGGGGGCTTCTCTTCTGAGCAGTTCTTC.

V usage is TRBV5-4 and J usage is TRBJ2-3, with 11 nucleotides matching TRBD2. Trimming cost V 4 bases and J 2 bases; bases outside gene matches: 15. The CDR3 length is 19 residues. The germline V gene encodes CDR1 SGHNT and CDR2 YYREEE (reference sequence). The CDR3, as DNA: TGTGCCAGCAGCCAGAAACCCGGGACTAGCGGCCATCCCACAGATACGCAGTATTTT. Its protein is CASSQKPGTSGHPTDTQYF.

The V and J genes are TRBV28 and TRBJ2-6; 9 bases line up with TRBD1. CDR1 is MDHEN, CDR2 SYDVKM, per germline. The V segment lost 8 bases and the J segment 2 bases; nucleotides outside the gene matches: 13. The CDR3 consists of 18 residues. The CDR3 DNA sequence: TGTGCCAGCGGTGTCCGGGACAGGGTAAATGCTGGGGCCAACGTCCTGACTTTC. Translating it yields CASGVRDRVNAGANVLTF.

This chain uses TRBV7-2 with TRBJ1-1, with D tentatively TRBD1 (5 bases). The CDR3 runs 14 residues. CDR1 SGHTA and CDR2 FQGNSA come from the germline V gene. V lost 5 bases and J lost 4, with 14 bases in between. This CDR3 reads CASSADSKGTEAFF. CDR3 DNA: TGTGCCAGCAGCGCAGACAGTAAAGGCACTGAAGCTTTCTTT.

The CDR3 loop reads CASSHPLQDTEAFF. CDR3 DNA: TGTGCCAGCAGCCATCCATTACAGGATACTGAAGCTTTCTTT. This chain connects TRBV4-2 to TRBJ1-1, with D perhaps matching TRBD1 (5 bases). V lost 3 bases to trimming and J lost 5 bases, with 13 bases between them. The CDR3 loop spans 14 amino acids. Germline CDR1 is LGHNA and CDR2 is YNFKEQ.

V and J are TRBV5-8 and TRBJ1-5; D call uncertain. Between the trimmed V and J ends, which lost 2 bases and 4 bases, there was a span of 7 bases. Germline CDR1 SGHTS, CDR2 YDEGEE. This CDR3 has 13 amino acids. The CDR3 coding sequence is TGTGCCAGCAGCTTCCCCAGAAATCAGCCCCAGCATTTT. Residues: CASSFPRNQPQHF.

V is TRBV7-2 and J is TRBJ2-7; no reliable D call. Germline V CDR1 and CDR2: SGHTA, FQGNSA. The CDR3 is made up of 14 amino acids. V lost 1 base and J lost 3, with 10 bases in between. The chain's CDR3 is CASSLVATHYEQYF. CDR3 in DNA: TGTGCCAGCAGCTTAGTCGCTACGCACTACGAGCAGTACTTC.